The sequence of this TCR beta chain was determined in a study of cytomegalovirus exposure and HLA in healthy donors. Study-wide findings and caveats: TRBV6-2, TRBV6-3 and other indistinguishable V segments were excluded. Near-uniform donor sequencing depth was presumed by presence/absence analyses.

Use of 60 Vbeta and 13 Jbeta primers characterized the PCR. TCRdb's copy holds only in-frame clones and misses some; the assay was immunoSEQ multiplex PCR. The sample includes 80,000 to 100,000 clones, 70% to 75% of them seen just once. A note on this clone: The antigen is not known.

With V trimmed by 4 bases and J by 3 bases, 5 bases remained unmatched. CDR3 length equals 14 residues. From germline, CDR1 is ENHRY and CDR2 SYGVKD. The TCR was taken from a man aged 35 to 55 in good health and CMV-seronegative. The sample taken for sequencing was PBMCs. The rearrangement links TRBV10-3 to TRBJ2-5, with 7 bases matching TRBD1. The CDR3 loop reads CAISAEGGKETQYF. The CDR3 bases are TGTGCCATCAGTGCTGAAGGGGGCAAAGAGACCCAGTACTTC.